These 9 T cell receptor beta chains came from one sample sequenced in a study of T cells in Graves' hyperthyroidism and ophthalmopathy. There were TCR beta CDR3 regions amplified from RNA transcripts. TCR CDR3 regions were first amplified by RT-PCR with HTBI primers. One entry per CDR3 protein results from TCRdb running MiXCR on the multiplex PCR reads. The sample lists more than 500,000 distinct CDR3 sequences; about 45% were seen once. The material sequenced was peripheral blood or thyroid tissue (not recorded which). These receptors all come from an adult woman with Graves' disease, either hyperthyroidism or ophthalmopathy (not recorded which).

This clonotype has only a few counts. The chain links TRBV10-3 to TRBJ1-6; no reliable D call. Germline V CDR1 and CDR2: ENHRY, SYGVKD. The CDR3 spans 13 residues. V lost 10 bases and J 5 bases, leaving 12 bases between the germline ends. CDR3 sequence (DNA): TGTGCCACCACGGACCTGAATAATTCACCCCTCCACTTT. Translating it yields CATTDLNNSPLHF.

This clonotype came up a few times. The CDR3 loop reads CAISDSTDTQYF. As DNA, the CDR3 is TGTGCCATCAGTGACAGCACAGATACGCAGTATTTT. This chain joins TRBV10-3 and TRBJ2-3; D is uncertain. The V gene lost 3 bases and the J gene lost 0 bases, with 1 base spanning the gap. Germline-derived CDR1 and CDR2 are ENHRY and SYGVKD. The CDR3 totals 12 residues.

The V call is TRBV7-2, the J call TRBJ2-2, with 13 nucleotides matching TRBD2. Trimming removed 0 bases from V and 5 bases from J; junction bases left unmatched: 3. The CDR3 is 17 residues long. Per germline, CDR1 SGHTA and CDR2 FQGNSA. Here the CDR3 reads CASSLAGTSGTTGELFF. The CDR3 DNA is TGTGCCAGCAGCTTAGCCGGGACTAGCGGGACTACCGGGGAGCTGTTTTTT.

This clonotype came up many times. The chain has TRBV4-1 and TRBJ2-7; the D gene is possibly TRBD2 (6 bases). The V end was cut by 1 base, the J end by 2 bases, with 12 bases between. This CDR3 has 15 residues. CDR1 MGHRA and CDR2 YSYEKL come from the germline V gene. CDR3 nucleotides: TGCGCCAGCAGCCAAGCGGGAGTAGGGACCTACGAGCAGTACTTC. Translating gives CASSQAGVGTYEQYF.

As to this clonotype: Given the absence of the conserved phenylalanine or tryptophan at the CDR3 end, a read error is likely. Because the CDR3's place on the DNA is in doubt, the DNA is left out and the CDR3 is given as listed by TCRdb. The rearrangement links TRBV24-1 to TRBJ1-2. Germline V CDR1 and CDR2: KGHDR, SFDVKD. The CDR3 length is 11 residues, termini included. The CDR3 loop reads CATSDPTGDTI.

The chain uses TRBV7-9 and TRBJ2-7, with 8 bases lining up with TRBD2. The germline V gene has CDR1 SEHNR and CDR2 FQNEAQ (reference sequence). The CDR3 covers 13 residues. The ends lost 11 bases at V and 6 bases at J; junction bases unmatched: 12. CDR3 loop: CAAVKSGSGEQYF. The CDR3 DNA follows: TGTGCCGCCGTCAAAAGCGGGAGTGGCGAGCAGTACTTC.

This clonotype occurred many times. The chain joins TRBV2 to TRBJ2-5; 7 bases are shared with TRBD2. This CDR3 has 14 residues. With 7 bases clipped from V and 6 bases from J, the junction kept 11 bases outside the gene matches. Germline CDR1 and CDR2: SNHLY and FYNNEI. CDR3 bases: TGTGCCAGCACGGGGGGTAGAGGTGGGCAGACCCAGTACTTC. It codes for CASTGGRGGQTQYF.

As to this clonotype: Since a much larger clone is just one base distant, this may be a read error. The chain links TRBV7-9 to TRBJ2-7; D is unclear. Germline loops: CDR1 SEHNR, CDR2 FQNEAQ (reference sequence). This CDR3 comprises 14 residues. The CDR3 reads CASSLYRGMGEQCF. In nucleotides, the CDR3 is TGTGCCAGCAGCTTATATAGAGGTATGGGCGAGCAGTGCTTC.

This chain joins TRBV7-8 and TRBJ1-2; tentative D call: TRBD1 (6 bases). V was shortened by 8 bases and J by 0 bases, with 25 bases between the two germline ends. The CDR3 totals 18 residues. Looked up from germline, CDR1 is SGHVS and CDR2 is FQNEAQ. This chain's CDR3 is CASSLLGTRGAPNYGYTF. As DNA, the CDR3 is TGTGCCAGCTCACTCCTTGGGACCAGGGGCGCCCCTAACTATGGCTACACCTTC.